The next 28 T cell receptor beta chains were all read from a single sample in a study of T cell clonality in common variable immunodeficiency. Profiled with immunoSEQ multiplex PCR; TCRdb holds only in-frame clones, not every one. This sample shows tens of thousands of clones and no singletons; 3% to 4.5% rests with the ten largest. The specimen was peripheral blood mononuclear cells. These receptors came from a person aged 18-69 years in good health.

This clone was counted only a few times. Its ends do not fully match the called genes, so a read error is possible. The missing CDR3 end, 3 residues past where the read stops, is filled in from the germline J gene. V gene TRBV7-7 combines with J gene TRBJ2-7, with unresolved D. CDR1 is SSHAT, CDR2 FNYEAQ, per germline (reference sequence). The CDR3 consists of 13 residues. The chain's CDR3 is CASSLGFGYEQYF. The CDR3 DNA, read in part, is TGTGCTAGCAGCTTAGGGTTCGGGTACGAG.

On this clone: The read finishes 3 residues shy of the CDR3 end, and the germline J gene is used to complete it. Other DNA sequences in the sample encode the same CDR3. The chain employs TRBV19 and TRBJ1-3; D is unclear. The germline V gene encodes CDR1 LNHDA and CDR2 SQIVND (reference sequence). CDR3 length equals 15 residues. V was clipped by 5 bases and J by 1 base, with 12 bases between them. The CDR3 bases that were read are TGTGCCAGTAGTGCCGCGGACTCATCTGGAAACACC. Its translation: CASSAADSSGNT. The whole CDR3 protein reads CASSAADSSGNTIYF.

CDR3: CASSSLTGNYEQYF. Incomplete CDR3 DNA: TGTGCCAGCAGCTCTTTGACAGGGAACTACGAG. The chain employs TRBV11-2 and TRBJ2-7, with TRBD1 matching over 7 bases. The read terminates 3 residues before the CDR3 end, so the remaining end is supplied by the germline J gene. The CDR3 extends over 14 amino acids. Germline V gene sequence: CDR1 SGHAT, CDR2 FQNNGV. The V gene end was trimmed by 4 bases and the J gene end by 3 bases; junction bases not matched to a gene: 6.

Regarding this clone: The CDR3 end lies 3 residues beyond the end of the read and is filled in from the germline J gene. The chain employs TRBV7-2 and TRBJ2-2; unclear D gene. The CDR3 is 14 amino acids. The germline gives CDR1 SGHTA, CDR2 FQGNSA. The CDR3 spells CASSLGAGEEKLFF. The DNA read from the CDR3 is TGTGCCAGCAGCTTAGGGGCAGGCGAAGAAAAG.

About this clone itself: The read comes to an end 3 residues before the CDR3 does, leaving the germline J gene to fill in the end. This chain links TRBV5-1 with TRBJ2-1; 10 bases align to TRBD2. The CDR3 is 16 amino acids. Germline trimming cut 2 bases from V and 9 bases from J; bases unmatched to any gene: 11. CDR1 SGHRS and CDR2 YFSETQ come from the germline V gene. CDR3 in amino acids: CASSFFVASGRAEQFF. Partial CDR3 DNA: TGCGCCAGCAGCTTTTTCGTCGCTAGCGGGAGAGCTGAG.

This clone appeared many times. Partial CDR3 DNA: TGCGCCAGCAGCTTCAGGGGAGAGAACACTGAA. Its protein is CASSFRGENTE. The entire CDR3 sequence reads CASSFRGENTEAFF. The genes are TRBV5-1 and TRBJ1-1; D is perhaps TRBD1 (6 bases). The read stops 3 residues short of the end of the CDR3; the missing end is completed from the germline J gene. V lost 2 bases and J 1 base, leaving 9 bases between the germline ends. Germline assignment: CDR1 SGHRS and CDR2 YFSETQ. CDR3 length: 14 residues.

As concerns this clone: The read ends 3 residues shy of where the CDR3 ends; the end is completed using the germline J gene. J is TRBJ2-3 and V is TRBV7-9, with TRBD2 as a possible D gene (6 bases). The CDR3 extends over 15 amino acids. V dropped 5 bases and J dropped 3 bases, with 15 bases sitting between them. CDR1 is SEHNR, CDR2 FQNEAQ, per germline (reference sequence). CDR3 DNA (partial): TGTGCCAGCAGCCCGGGGCGGGGTTCGACAGATACG. Protein: CASSPGRGSTDT. The full CDR3 reads CASSPGRGSTDTQYF.

A word on this clone: The read falls 3 residues short of the CDR3 end, and the missing part is taken from the germline J gene. V usage is TRBV6-1 and J usage is TRBJ1-2, with a weak D call TRBD1 (5 bases). The CDR3 sequence is 16 residues long. Germline V CDR1 and CDR2: MNHNS, SASEGT. V was trimmed by 1 base and J by 4 bases, leaving 16 bases between them. CDR3 bases read: TGTGCCAGCAGTGAAGGGGGTTCGCAGGGAATCTATGGC. This gives the protein CASSEGGSQGIYG. The CDR3 as a whole reads CASSEGGSQGIYGYTF.

With respect to this clone: Read coverage stops 3 residues before the CDR3 terminus; the germline J gene supplies the remainder. The rearrangement links TRBV6-2 or TRBV6-3 to TRBJ2-3, with D possibly being TRBD1 (5 bases). Germline CDR1 reads MNHEY; CDR2 reads SVGEGT. The CDR3 sequence is 16 residues long. The sequenced CDR3 bases are TGTGCCAGCAGCAATAACTGGGCACAGGTTAATCAGCCG. Translated, it gives CASSNNWAQVNQP. The entire CDR3 protein reads CASSNNWAQVNQPQYF.

This clone was counted ten times or more. Read coverage stops 3 residues before the CDR3 terminus; the germline J gene supplies the remainder. The chain is built from TRBV19 and TRBJ1-5; the match to TRBD1 covers 7 bases. The CDR3 runs 15 residues. CDR1 is LNHDA and CDR2 is SQIVND in the germline V gene (reference sequence). With 4 bases clipped from V and 1 base from J, the junction kept 4 bases outside the gene matches. The CDR3: CASSRGGASNQPQHF. CDR3 bases read: TGTGCCAGTAGTAGAGGGGGCGCGAGCAATCAGCCC.

This clone was counted at least ten times. The CDR3 extends 3 residues past the end of the read, so its final part is completed from the germline J gene. The V call is TRBV18, the J call TRBJ1-2; D is unclear. The CDR3 is 14 amino acids. CDR1 KGHSH and CDR2 LQKENI come from the germline V gene. V was pared by 3 bases and J by 3 bases, with 11 bases between. The CDR3 protein is CASSPSPVDYGYTF. The CDR3 bases that were read are TGTGCCAGCTCACCTTCCCCTGTCGACTATGGC.

This clone occurred a few times. The CDR3 goes on 3 residues after the read ends, and that part is filled in from the germline J gene. V gene TRBV7-9 combines with J gene TRBJ2-7; 9 positions match TRBD1. Germline lookup yields CDR1 SEHNR and CDR2 FQNEAQ (reference sequence). The CDR3 length is 15 residues. V was clipped by 4 bases and J by 0 bases; unmatched bases: 4. The CDR3 bases that were read are TGTGCCAGCAGCTCCCGGGACAGGGTCTCCTACGAG. As protein: CASSSRDRVSYE. In full, the CDR3 reads CASSSRDRVSYEQYF.

The sample holds many counts of this clone. From the germline J gene comes the end of the CDR3, since the read stops 3 residues before it. This chain connects TRBV7-3 to TRBJ1-1; 7 bases map to TRBD1. The CDR3 is 14 residues long. J gave up 6 bases and V 3 bases, and 7 bases lay outside the gene matches. CDR1 and CDR2 (germline): SGHTA, FQGTGA. CDR3 bases read: TGTGCCAGCAGCTTGGCAGGGGGAGTCGCTGAA. Protein: CASSLAGGVAE. The full-length CDR3 reads as CASSLAGGVAEAFF.

This clone came up a few times. Coverage ceases 3 residues before the CDR3 finishes, and the germline J gene fills in the end. The rearrangement links TRBV5-1 to TRBJ1-3; D unclear. CDR1 is SGHRS and CDR2 is YFSETQ in the germline V gene. Trimming took 1 base from V and 0 from J, leaving 8 bases between them. The CDR3 runs to 15 residues. The CDR3: CASSLNQNSGNTIYF. The CDR3 bases that were read are TGCGCCAGCAGCTTGAATCAGAACTCTGGAAACACC.

Sample share makes this clone medium-sized. From the germline J gene comes the end of the CDR3, since the read stops 3 residues before it. The chain carries TRBV20-1 and TRBJ2-7, with 7 bases matching TRBD2. The germline gives CDR1 DFQATT, CDR2 SNEGSKA (reference sequence). The junction had 8 bases not matched to a gene; V was cut back by 1 base and J by 2 bases. CDR3 size: 15 residues. The CDR3 reads CSARGGEGSAYEQYF. Incomplete CDR3 DNA: TGCAGTGCTAGAGGGGGGGAGGGTTCGGCCTACGAG.

This clone was seen at least ten times. With the read ending 3 residues before the CDR3 end, the germline J gene is used to fill in that end. The chain links TRBV20-1 to TRBJ2-7; 15 positions agree with TRBD2. V lost 6 bases to trimming and J lost 3 bases; unmatched junction nucleotides: 9. CDR1 is DFQATT and CDR2 is SNEGSKA in the germline V gene (reference sequence). The CDR3 has 16 residues. Partial CDR3 DNA: TGCAGTGCCCGGACTAGCGGGAGGGTGGGGAGCTACGAG. Protein product: CSARTSGRVGSYE. The full CDR3 protein is CSARTSGRVGSYEQYF.

This clone was seen repeatedly, ten times or more. The sequence runs out 3 residues before the end of the CDR3; the remainder is reconstructed from the germline J gene. The V and J genes are TRBV20-1 and TRBJ2-2; 14 bases line up with TRBD2. Germline V CDR1 and CDR2: DFQATT, SNEGSKA (reference sequence). CDR3 size: 18 residues. V trimming: 3 bases; J trimming: 3 bases; junction bases outside the gene matches: 9. The CDR3 reads CSARKSGTSGSYTGELFF. CDR3 bases read: TGCAGTGCTAGGAAGTCCGGGACTAGCGGGAGTTACACCGGGGAG.

This clone came up many times. The read ends 3 residues early relative to the CDR3; the germline J gene fills the gap. This chain links TRBV28 with TRBJ1-2; maybe TRBD1 (6 bases). This CDR3 has 15 residues. The germline CDR1 and CDR2 sequences are MDHEN and SYDVKM. The V end was cut by 8 bases, the J end by 3 bases, with 19 bases between. The covered CDR3 bases are TGTGCCAGCTCAGTTTACACAGGGTTGGACTATGGC. As protein: CASSVYTGLDYG. The entire CDR3 is CASSVYTGLDYGYTF.

This clone was observed many times. The CDR3: CASSRDRAYEQYF. CDR3 DNA (partial): TGCGCCAGCAGCCGGGACAGGGCATACGAG. The V and J genes are TRBV4-1 and TRBJ2-7; 9 nucleotides agree with TRBD1. The read terminates 3 residues before the CDR3 end, so the remaining end is supplied by the germline J gene. The germline V gene encodes CDR1 MGHRA and CDR2 YSYEKL. The CDR3 is 13 amino acids. After removal of 4 bases from V and 4 bases from J, the junction contained 2 bases not matched to a gene.

Concerning this clone itself: The CDR3 end is not reached by the read, which stops 3 residues before it; the germline J gene fills it in. The V gene is TRBV2, the J gene TRBJ2-3; D remains unclear. Trimming took 1 base from V and 0 from J, leaving 8 bases between them. This CDR3 has 15 amino acids. CDR1 and CDR2 from the germline V gene are SNHLY and FYNNEI. The CDR3 bases that were read are TGTGCCAGCAGTGAAGGGCAGTCTAGCACAGATACG. It yields the protein CASSEGQSSTDT. The whole CDR3 is CASSEGQSSTDTQYF.

This clone came up many times. The read halts 3 residues ahead of the CDR3 end, with the missing end drawn from the germline J gene. The chain has TRBV14 and TRBJ2-5; TRBD1 is a possible D gene (6 bases). The V end lost 3 bases, the J end lost 1 base, and 9 bases lay between the germline ends. CDR3 length equals 14 residues. Germline CDR1 reads SGHDN; CDR2 reads FVKESK. The CDR3 sequence is CASSQNRAQETQYF. The DNA read from the CDR3 is TGTGCCAGCAGCCAGAACAGGGCCCAAGAGACC. Full variable domain (missing parts from reference TRBV14 and TRBJ2-5): EAGVTQFPSHSVIEKGQTVTLRCDPISGHDNLYWYRRVMGKEIKFLLHFVKESKQDESGMPNNRFLAERTGGTYSTLKVQPAELEDSGVYFCASSQNRAQETQYFGPGTRLLVL.

Many counts were recorded for this clone. The CDR3 extends 3 residues past the end of the read, so its final part is completed from the germline J gene. The J gene is TRBJ2-4, the V gene TRBV12-5; the D gene is possibly TRBD1 (6 bases). V lost 2 bases and J 0 bases, leaving 23 bases between the germline ends. The CDR3 consists of 20 residues. Germline CDR1 and CDR2: LGHNT and FRNRAP. The part of the CDR3 DNA that was read is TGTGCTAGTGGTTTGTCCTCCCCGATTAGACAGGAGAGAGCCAAAAACATT. It specifies CASGLSSPIRQERAKNI. The CDR3 in its entirety is CASGLSSPIRQERAKNIQYF.

About this clone itself: The read finishes 3 residues shy of the CDR3 end, and the germline J gene is used to complete it. J is TRBJ1-4 and V is TRBV7-6, with D unresolved. In germline, CDR1 is SGHVS, CDR2 FNYEAQ. V lost 5 bases, J lost 5 bases, and 6 bases lay in between. The CDR3 runs to 12 residues. The CDR3 loop is CASSPTNEKLFF. Partial CDR3 DNA: TGTGCCAGCAGCCCTACCAATGAAAAA.

This clone was observed many times. The read halts 3 residues ahead of the CDR3 end, with the missing end drawn from the germline J gene. This sequence joins TRBV29-1 and TRBJ2-7; D not certain. The CDR3 length is 12 residues. The germline gives CDR1 SQVTM, CDR2 ANQGSEA. Trimming removed 1 base at V and 4 bases at J, with 8 bases between. The CDR3 here is CSVEVGTYEQYF. CDR3 DNA (partial): TGCAGCGTTGAAGTGGGCACATACGAG.

At least ten counts were recorded for this clone. From the germline J gene comes the end of the CDR3, since the read stops 3 residues before it. The chain joins TRBV2 to TRBJ2-1; 10 positions match TRBD2. This CDR3 is 15 amino acids long. The V gene's germline CDR1 is SNHLY and CDR2 FYNNEI. J lost 4 bases, V lost 6 bases, and 6 bases had no gene match. CDR3 amino acids: CASRVGLAVYNEQFF. The sequenced CDR3 bases are TGTGCCAGCAGGGTAGGACTAGCGGTATACAATGAG.

Many counts were recorded for this clone. With the read ending 3 residues before the CDR3 end, the germline J gene is used to fill in that end. This chain links TRBV20-1 with TRBJ2-7, with 7 positions matching TRBD1. The CDR3 loop spans 13 amino acids. With 5 bases clipped from V and 0 bases from J, the junction kept 4 bases outside the gene matches. CDR1 and CDR2 from the germline V gene are DFQATT and SNEGSKA (reference sequence). The sequenced CDR3 bases are TGCAGTGCTTCCCGGGACAGCTCCTACGAG. The encoded protein is CSASRDSSYE. The CDR3 in its entirety is CSASRDSSYEQYF.

This clone has ten or more counts. The read falls 3 residues short of the CDR3 end, and the missing part is taken from the germline J gene. The chain joins TRBV7-3 to TRBJ2-3; D remains ambiguous. Trimming cost V 1 base and J 1 base, with 9 bases left between them. Germline lookup yields CDR1 SGHTA and CDR2 FQGTGA. The CDR3 is made up of 15 amino acids. The part of the CDR3 DNA that was read is TGTGCCAGCAGCTTAAGGTGGAGCGGCACAGATACG. Amino acid sequence: CASSLRWSGTDT. The whole CDR3 protein reads CASSLRWSGTDTQYF.

A remark on this clone: The CDR3 end is not reached by the read, which stops 3 residues before it; the germline J gene fills it in. The chain couples TRBV18 to TRBJ1-2; D not certain. The CDR3 runs 14 residues. CDR1 and CDR2 (germline): KGHSH, LQKENI. The CDR3 DNA, read in part, is TGTGCCAGCTCACCAGGGCTAGCGTTTGATGAC. Its translation: CASSPGLAFDD. The full CDR3 reads CASSPGLAFDDYTF.